This TCR beta chain was recovered during a study of CD8 T cells in ankylosing spondylitis (dated by TCRdb to about 2017). Notes on the research overall: To find TCR variants linked to disease, the study profiled T cell receptor beta repertoires in ankylosing spondylitis patients and healthy donors. Samples of peripheral blood were taken, and for ankylosing spondylitis patients, synovial fluid was collected as well. The whole study cohort included over 85 healthy donors and roughly 24 ankylosing spondylitis patients. Overall study outcomes, separate from this receptor: The disease-linked clones had a CD8+ phenotype and were found at relatively low frequencies in peripheral blood. Blood from ankylosing spondylitis patients appeared to be characterized by a TCR beta motif composed of eight or nine highly homologous amino acid variants. Some motif variants had previously been reported in the synovial fluid and blood of reactive arthritis patients, which suggests shared mechanisms of disease initiation. According to the report, matched synovial fluid samples from ankylosing spondylitis patients were significantly enriched for the disease-linked clones.

The CDR3, from cysteine to phenylalanine, totals 14 residues. The sequence is cut down to CDR3 DNA, 42 bases in frame from base 1. V is cut back by 4 bases and J by 7 bases, with 7 bases in the junction unmatched. Reading the germline V gene gives CDR1 SNHLY and CDR2 FYNNEI. Sequenced using an Illumina HiSeq 2500. TCR beta libraries were prepared by quantitative 5'-RACE with molecular barcodes. Under the source paper's analysis protocol: A new computational method based on a probabilistic model of VDJ rearrangement was used to identify disease-linked TCR variants. TCRdb took the public reads, trimmed them with fastp at Q25, ran MiXCR for clone calling and kept in-frame beta chains. Every entry covers one CDR3 protein and lists the most common genes and DNA from its rows. TCRdb, rather than the study authors, made the V and J calls. In this sample the table shows about 92,000 distinct CDR3 sequences, 8.8% of which occur a single time. Clones ranked in the top ten supply roughly 5% of the sample.

In its sample, this clonotype was seen many times. The target of this receptor is not known. Per-base qualities were not stored, and no clone one base away is much larger. The source of this sequence is a male donor with ankylosing spondylitis or in good health (not recorded which). The specimen sequenced was blood, either unsorted or a sorted T cell fraction (not recorded which). This chain is built from TRBV2 and TRBJ2-1, and TRBD1 matches 7 of the central bases. The base sequence is TGTGCCAGCAGTGGCAGTGCAGGGGGAAATGAGCAGTTCTTC. Its translation is CASSGSAGGNEQFF.